This T cell receptor beta chain appears in the sequencing data of a study of blood T cells in healthy people across ages. Broader study findings: Fewer expanded clones and more diversity marked long-lived versus aged donors. A roughly linear age-dependent decrease characterized TCR beta diversity per million T cells.

A remark on this clonotype: What it binds is unknown.

Together with a sample-barcoded 5' primer, a J-beta primer mix was included in a second PCR lasting roughly 6 to 12 cycles. Each cDNA was tagged by a template-switch adaptor containing 12 random nucleotides. TCRdb redid the calling of the 5' RACE reads with MiXCR, one entry per CDR3 protein. The sample has approximately 900,000 distinct CDR3 sequences; roughly 43% are singletons. CDR1 and CDR2 (germline): SGHVS, FQNEAQ. With 5 bases clipped from V and 5 bases from J, the junction kept 5 bases outside the gene matches. The CDR3 contains 14 residues. The rearrangement links TRBV7-8 to TRBJ2-1; 8 nucleotides agree with TRBD1. The receptor was isolated from a man younger than 40 in good health. Material for sequencing was blood. The CDR3 region has the DNA TGTGCCAGCAGCCAACCGGACAGGGACAATGAGCAGTTCTTC. This encodes CASSQPDRDNEQFF.